Presented here are 27 T cell receptor beta chains from one specimen sequenced in a study of spatial heterogeneity in lung cancer. As for time point: sample taken at primary tumor resection. The input material, whole RNA from tumor, nontumor lung or frozen PBMC, was sequenced unsorted. TCRdb reprocessed the 5' RACE reads with MiXCR, giving one entry per CDR3 protein. The sample lists fewer than 15,000 distinct CDR3 sequences, around 5.2% occurring once. Sequences were derived from lung tumor tissue, sampled at surgery. Receptor source: a human donor with early-stage non-small cell lung cancer.

There are many counts of this clonotype. Found in a library prepared for alpha chains, this beta chain is an off-target read, and its abundance has little meaning. The J gene is TRBJ1-5, the V gene TRBV29-1; TRBD1 is a possible D gene (6 bases). The CDR3 has 14 amino acids. V lost 3 bases to trimming and J lost 1 base, with 10 bases between them. The V gene's germline CDR1 is SQVTM and CDR2 ANQGSEA. The CDR3 sequence: CSVDGGASNQPQHF. The CDR3 DNA is TGCAGCGTTGACGGGGGGGCGAGCAATCAGCCCCAGCATTTT.

In its sample, this clonotype was seen many times. In a library made to pick up alpha chains, this beta chain is a stray read with a size that means little. This chain links TRBV18 with TRBJ1-5; D is ambiguous. Germline V gene sequence: CDR1 KGHSH, CDR2 LQKENI. The ends were cut back, 2 bases at V and 3 bases at J, with 2 bases in the middle. The CDR3 is 12 amino acids. CDR3 sequence (DNA): TGTGCCAGCTCACCAGACAATCAGCCCCAGCATTTT. This codes for CASSPDNQPQHF.

At least ten counts were recorded for this clonotype. For a library built for alpha chains, this beta chain is a stray read; little rests on its size. CDR3 residues: CASIDPSGNTIYF. CDR3 bases: TGTGCCAGTATCGACCCCTCTGGAAACACCATATATTTT. This chain links TRBV5-7 with TRBJ1-3; D call uncertain. TRBV5-7 falls under the ORF class, with uncertain function. CDR3 size: 13 residues. Between the trimmed V and J ends, which lost 8 bases and 0 bases, there was a span of 9 bases.

This clonotype has ten or more counts. This beta chain turned up in a library designed for alpha chains; as an off-target read, its abundance says little. The chain is built from TRBV10-3 and TRBJ1-1; D gene ambiguous. Germline CDR1 reads ENHRY; CDR2 reads SYGVKD. This CDR3 spans 12 amino acids. Trimming took 3 bases from V and 7 from J, leaving 9 bases between them. The CDR3 loop is CAISEGRVEAFF. CDR3 DNA: TGTGCCATCAGTGAAGGACGGGTTGAAGCTTTCTTT.

This clonotype was picked up many times. Being off target in a library aimed at alpha chains, this beta chain has a size of little meaning. J is TRBJ2-5 and V is TRBV20-1; 8 nucleotides line up with TRBD2. V dropped 3 bases and J dropped 3; count of bases not matched to a gene: 6. The germline gives CDR1 DFQATT, CDR2 SNEGSKA (reference sequence). CDR3 length: 14 amino acids. The chain's CDR3 is CSARMSGREETQYF. As DNA, the CDR3 is TGCAGTGCTAGGATGTCCGGGAGGGAAGAGACCCAGTACTTC.

This clonotype counts as medium-sized. This beta chain came through as a stray read in a library set up for alpha chains, and its size says little. This CDR3 is CASSHSSVYNSPLHF. The DNA for the CDR3 is TGCGCCAGCAGCCACTCTTCGGTTTATAATTCACCCCTCCACTTT. This chain joins TRBV4-1 and TRBJ1-6; D unclear. The V end was cut by 3 bases, the J end by 4 bases, with 10 bases between. In germline, CDR1 is MGHRA, CDR2 YSYEKL. CDR3 length: 15 residues.

This clonotype has ten or more counts. This beta chain represents an off-target read in a library built for alpha chains; its size is of limited meaning. The CDR3 reads CASSADRASYEQYF. The CDR3, as DNA: TGCGCCAGCAGCGCCGACAGGGCGTCCTACGAGCAGTACTTC. The chain carries TRBV5-1 and TRBJ2-7, with TRBD1 matching over 7 bases. V shed 4 bases, J shed 1 base, and the junction held 5 bases outside the gene matches. The CDR3 is 14 amino acids. Germline CDR1 is SGHRS and CDR2 is YFSETQ.

The sample holds many counts of this clonotype. This beta chain turned up in a library designed for alpha chains; as an off-target read, its abundance says little. The J gene is TRBJ2-3, the V gene TRBV10-3; 7 bases match TRBD1. The length of the CDR3 is 14 residues. The junction had 7 bases not matched to a gene; V was cut back by 4 bases and J by 6 bases. Germline CDR1 reads ENHRY; CDR2 reads SYGVKD. The CDR3 here is CAISATGTGDTQYF. The CDR3 DNA is TGTGCCATCAGTGCGACAGGGACGGGGGATACGCAGTATTTT.

A note on this clonotype: No DNA is shown, since the ends of the CDR3 on it are uncertain; the CDR3 is the one TCRdb lists. Little can be read into the size of this beta chain, an off-target read in a library designed for alpha chains. This chain uses TRBV27 with TRBJ2-2; the listed D gene, TRBD1, was not tested against the DNA. In germline, CDR1 is MNHEY, CDR2 SMNVEV (reference sequence). The CDR3 has 14 amino acids, counting both end residues. The CDR3 loop is CASSLFLSTGELFF.

This clonotype is labeled as medium-sized. This beta chain was picked up by a library intended for alpha chains and is off target, so its count carries little meaning. The rearrangement uses TRBV27 and TRBJ2-3; perhaps TRBD2 as D (5 bases). The CDR3 is 13 amino acids. Germline values: CDR1 MNHEY, CDR2 SMNVEV (reference sequence). Trimming pared 4 bases from V and 2 bases from J, leaving 7 bases between. CDR3 DNA: TGTGCCAGCAGTTGGAGGACCACAGATACGCAGTATTTT. This gives the protein CASSWRTTDTQYF.

This clonotype was counted at least ten times. Being off target in a library aimed at alpha chains, this beta chain has a size of little meaning. The rearrangement uses TRBV5-1 and TRBJ1-1, with a tentative D call TRBD1 (6 bases). The V and J ends lost 4 bases and 7 bases respectively, with 14 bases between them. Germline V gene sequence: CDR1 SGHRS, CDR2 YFSETQ. This CDR3 has 13 residues. CDR3 in DNA: TGCGCCAGCAGCCGGGAGGGGGAAGGTGAAGCTTTCTTT. Protein product: CASSREGEGEAFF.

This clonotype showed up many times. In a library made to pick up alpha chains, this beta chain is a stray read with a size that means little. This chain links TRBV2 with TRBJ2-7; D call uncertain. Germline CDR1 and CDR2: SNHLY and FYNNEI. Trimming pared 8 bases from V and 3 bases from J, leaving 5 bases between. There are 10 residues in the CDR3. The chain's CDR3 is CASLLYEQYV. The CDR3 coding sequence is TGTGCCAGCCTTCTCTACGAGCAGTACGTC.

This clonotype occurred many times. This beta chain appears as a stray read in a library generated for alpha chains; its size is not informative. The rearrangement uses TRBV5-1 and TRBJ2-3; either TRBD1 or TRBD2 may supply D (6 bases each). Germline V CDR1 and CDR2: SGHRS, YFSETQ. CDR3 length equals 14 residues. V dropped 0 bases and J dropped 5 bases, with 10 bases sitting between them. The CDR3 region is CASSLEGGEDTQYF. CDR3 bases: TGCGCCAGCAGCTTGGAGGGGGGCGAAGATACGCAGTATTTT.

This clonotype has a count of ten or more. This beta chain is off target for a library built for alpha chains, so its abundance means little. This chain connects TRBV4-2 to TRBJ2-7; D not resolved. Germline V gene sequence: CDR1 LGHNA, CDR2 YNFKEQ. V gave up 0 bases and J gave up 3 bases, with 6 bases separating them. The CDR3 has 13 residues. The DNA for the CDR3 is TGTGCCAGCAGCCAAGAAATGAACTACGAGCAGTACTTC. Translation: CASSQEMNYEQYF.

This clonotype is categorized as medium-sized. Since the library was made to target alpha chains, this beta chain is a stray read and its abundance is not meaningful. V is TRBV28 and J is TRBJ2-1, with 10 nucleotides matching TRBD2. The CDR3 is 13 amino acids. The V and J ends lost 8 bases and 5 bases, in that order; junction bases with no gene match: 3. CDR1 and CDR2 (germline): MDHEN, SYDVKM. The chain's CDR3 is CASYTSGNNEQFF. CDR3 nucleotides: TGTGCCAGCTACACTAGCGGGAACAATGAGCAGTTCTTC.

This clonotype was observed many times. Being off target in a library aimed at alpha chains, this beta chain has a size of little meaning. In DNA form, the CDR3 reads TGTGCCAGCTCACGGGCAGGGGGCGACACTGAAGCTTTCTTT. Translation: CASSRAGGDTEAFF. The V and J genes are TRBV18 and TRBJ1-1; 8 nucleotides line up with TRBD1. The V gene end was trimmed by 4 bases and the J gene end by 3 bases; junction bases not matched to a gene: 4. The germline V gene has CDR1 KGHSH and CDR2 LQKENI. The CDR3 has 14 amino acids. Looking up the rest from reference TRBV18 and TRBJ1-1 gives the full variable domain: NAGVMQNPRHLVRRRGQEARLRCSPMKGHSHVYWYRQLPEEGLKFMVYLQKENIIDESGMPKERFSAEFPKEGPSILRIQQVVRGDSAAYFCASSRAGGDTEAFFGQGTRLTVV.

Ten or more counts support this clonotype. This beta chain is an off-target read within a library intended for alpha chains, so its frequency means little. The rearrangement links TRBV6-2 or TRBV6-3 to TRBJ1-5, with D perhaps matching TRBD1 (5 bases). Germline V lookup: CDR1 MNHEY, CDR2 SVGEGT. Trimming took 2 bases from V and 11 from J, leaving 16 bases between them. This CDR3 has 14 amino acids. The CDR3 here is CASSYPGLLPAQHF. The CDR3 nucleotides are TGTGCCAGCAGTTACCCGGGACTCCTGCCGGCCCAGCATTTT.

This clonotype was detected a few times. Little can be read into the size of this beta chain, an off-target read in a library designed for alpha chains. J is TRBJ2-7 and V is TRBV4-2, with no clear D. Trimming removed 0 bases at V and 1 base at J, with 7 bases between. This CDR3 contains 14 residues. Germline CDR1 reads LGHNA; CDR2 reads YNFKEQ. CDR3 residues: CASSQDLGSYEQYV. The CDR3 DNA reads TGTGCCAGCAGCCAAGACTTGGGATCCTACGAGCAGTACGTC.

Ten or more counts support this clonotype. Since the library was made to target alpha chains, this beta chain is a stray read and its abundance is not meaningful. This chain uses TRBV2 with TRBJ2-3; 7 positions agree with TRBD1. J gave up 0 bases and V 6 bases, and 3 bases lay outside the gene matches. Germline CDR1 is SNHLY and CDR2 is FYNNEI. The CDR3 has 14 residues. CDR3 loop: CASSRDSSTDTQYF. The CDR3 DNA sequence: TGTGCCAGCAGCCGGGACAGTAGCACAGATACGCAGTATTTT.

The table lists this clonotype with many counts. This beta chain lies outside the target of a library built for alpha chains; its clone size means little. The chain combines TRBV29-1 with TRBJ1-2; D unresolved. V was shortened by 4 bases and J by 9 bases, with 24 bases between the two germline ends. This CDR3 is built from 15 residues. Per germline, CDR1 SQVTM and CDR2 ANQGSEA. CDR3 sequence (DNA): TGCAGCGTTGGCTCAAATCGAGTGGGAGGTTCAAGCTACACCTTC. Its translation is CSVGSNRVGGSSYTF. The entire variable domain, with the rest obtained from reference TRBV29-1 and TRBJ1-2, is as follows: SAVISQKPSRDICQRGTSLTIQCQVDSQVTMMFWYRQQPGQSLTLIATANQGSEATYESGFVIDKFPISRPNLTFSTLTVSNMSPEDSSIYLCSVGSNRVGGSSYTFGSGTRLTVV.

This clonotype has a count of ten or more. Little can be read into the size of this beta chain, an off-target read in a library designed for alpha chains. The chain links TRBV7-2 to TRBJ2-5; D unclear. Germline V CDR1 and CDR2: SGHTA, FQGNSA. The CDR3 loop spans 15 amino acids. Deletions cut 5 bases from V and 4 bases from J, with 17 bases between. The CDR3 DNA is TGTGCCAGCAGCACAAACTTGGAGAGTAGAGAGACCCAGTACTTC. Amino acid sequence: CASSTNLESRETQYF.

This clonotype showed up many times. This beta chain slipped into a library made for alpha chains as a stray read, so its size is not meaningful. The rearrangement joins TRBV18 to TRBJ2-5, with D perhaps matching TRBD1 or TRBD2 (5 bases each). V lost 4 bases and J 5 bases, leaving 11 bases between the germline ends. The germline gives CDR1 KGHSH, CDR2 LQKENI. The CDR3 extends over 13 amino acids. In nucleotides, the CDR3 is TGTGCCAGCTCACAGCGCGAGGGGGAGACCCAGTACTTC. Translating gives CASSQREGETQYF.

Ten or more counts support this clonotype. Little can be read into the size of this beta chain, an off-target read in a library designed for alpha chains. The V gene is TRBV30, the J gene TRBJ1-2; D is uncertain. The CDR3 spans 15 residues. The germline V gene encodes CDR1 GTSNPN and CDR2 SVGIG (reference sequence). V was trimmed by 2 bases and J by 2 bases, leaving 15 bases between them. CDR3 DNA sequence: TGTGCCTGGAGTAGAAAAGACTCAAGGAACTATGGCTACACCTTC. This codes for CAWSRKDSRNYGYTF.

This clonotype was detected ten times or more. Since it is a stray read in a library aimed at alpha chains, this beta chain has a size that is not meaningful. The rearrangement links TRBV7-2 to TRBJ1-2; no definite D call. The CDR3 has 11 amino acids. CDR1 and CDR2 from the germline V gene are SGHTA and FQGNSA. Trimming pared 2 bases from V and 9 bases from J, leaving 7 bases between. The CDR3 protein is CASSLMRSYTF. The CDR3 DNA sequence: TGTGCCAGCAGCTTAATGAGGAGCTACACCTTC. Full variable domain (remainder filled in from reference TRBV7-2 and TRBJ1-2): GAGVSQSPSNKVTEKGKDVELRCDPISGHTALYWYRQSLGQGLEFLIYFQGNSAPDKSGLPSDRFSAERTGGSVSTLTIQRTQQEDSAVYLCASSLMRSYTFGSGTRLTVV.

This clonotype occurred many times. Being off target in a library aimed at alpha chains, this beta chain has a size of little meaning. V is TRBV6-2 or TRBV6-3 and J is TRBJ2-5; D assignment may be TRBD1 or TRBD2 (5 bases each). The CDR3 sequence is 15 residues long. V was trimmed by 2 bases and J by 2 bases, leaving 12 bases between them. The germline V gene encodes CDR1 MNHEY and CDR2 SVGEGT. The CDR3 region has the DNA TGTGCCAGCAGTTACAGGGGAGCAGGGCAAGAGACCCAGTACTTC. Translated: CASSYRGAGQETQYF.

This clonotype has a count of ten or more. For a library built for alpha chains, this beta chain is a stray read; little rests on its size. This rearrangement joins TRBV7-2 to TRBJ1-1, with D hard to call. The germline V and J ends were trimmed by 5 bases and 7 bases, with 11 bases remaining between them. CDR3 length: 12 residues. Germline V gene sequence: CDR1 SGHTA, CDR2 FQGNSA. CDR3 in DNA: TGTGCCAGCAGCCGGAGCCCGGATGAAGCTTTCTTT. As protein: CASSRSPDEAFF.

This clonotype was seen at least ten times. Found in a library prepared for alpha chains, this beta chain is an off-target read, and its abundance has little meaning. The V call is TRBV28, the J call TRBJ2-7, with D maybe TRBD2 (6 bases). This CDR3 is 16 amino acids long. The germline V gene has CDR1 MDHEN and CDR2 SYDVKM. V shed 5 bases and J shed 0 bases, with 17 bases lying between them. DNA for the CDR3: TGTGCCAGCAGTCCCGCGGGAAGGGCGGGCTCCTACGAGCAGTACTTC. Its translation: CASSPAGRAGSYEQYF.